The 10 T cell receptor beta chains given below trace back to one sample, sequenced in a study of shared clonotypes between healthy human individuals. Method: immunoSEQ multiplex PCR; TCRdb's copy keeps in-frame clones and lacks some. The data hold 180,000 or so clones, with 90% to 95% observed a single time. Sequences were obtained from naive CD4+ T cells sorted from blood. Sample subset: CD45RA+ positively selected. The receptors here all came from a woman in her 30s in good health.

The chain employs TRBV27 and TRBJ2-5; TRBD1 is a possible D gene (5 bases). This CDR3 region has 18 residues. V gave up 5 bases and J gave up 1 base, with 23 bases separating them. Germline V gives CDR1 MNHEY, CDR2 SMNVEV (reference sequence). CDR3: CASSRLSTVRSSQETQYF. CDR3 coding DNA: TGTGCCAGCAGTCGCCTGTCGACAGTCCGATCCAGCCAAGAGACCCAGTACTTC.

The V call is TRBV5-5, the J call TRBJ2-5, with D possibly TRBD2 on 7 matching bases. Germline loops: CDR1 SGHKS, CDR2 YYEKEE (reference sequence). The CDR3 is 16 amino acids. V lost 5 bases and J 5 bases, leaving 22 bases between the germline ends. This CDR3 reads CASSWPGGPIDETQYF. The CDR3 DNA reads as TGTGCCAGCAGTTGGCCGGGGGGCCCAATTGATGAGACCCAGTACTTC.

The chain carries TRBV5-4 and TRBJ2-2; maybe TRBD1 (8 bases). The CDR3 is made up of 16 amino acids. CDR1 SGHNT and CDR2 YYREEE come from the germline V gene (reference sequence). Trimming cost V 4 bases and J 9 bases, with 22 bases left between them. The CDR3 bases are TGTGCCAGCAGCAAAACGGGGGGACAGGTCTTCAGGGAGCTGTTTTTT. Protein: CASSKTGGQVFRELFF.

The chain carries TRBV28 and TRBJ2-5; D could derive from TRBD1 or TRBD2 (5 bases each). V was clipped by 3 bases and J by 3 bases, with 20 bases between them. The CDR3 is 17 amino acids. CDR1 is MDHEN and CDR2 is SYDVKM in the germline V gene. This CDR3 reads CASSFPTGTRGKETQYF. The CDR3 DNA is TGTGCCAGCAGTTTTCCGACCGGGACCCGAGGGAAAGAGACCCAGTACTTC. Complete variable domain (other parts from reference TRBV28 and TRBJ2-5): DVKVTQSSRYLVKRTGEKVFLECVQDMDHENMFWYRQDPGLGLRLIYFSYDVKMKEKGDIPEGYSVSREKKERFSLILESASTNQTSMYLCASSFPTGTRGKETQYFGPGTRLLVL.

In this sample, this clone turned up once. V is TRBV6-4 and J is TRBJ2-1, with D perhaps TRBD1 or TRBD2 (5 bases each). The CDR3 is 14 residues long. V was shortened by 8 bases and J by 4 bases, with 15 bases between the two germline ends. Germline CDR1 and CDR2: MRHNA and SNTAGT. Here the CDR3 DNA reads TGTGCCAGCCTCGCGGGCCAGGGATACAATGAGCAGTTCTTC. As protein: CASLAGQGYNEQFF.

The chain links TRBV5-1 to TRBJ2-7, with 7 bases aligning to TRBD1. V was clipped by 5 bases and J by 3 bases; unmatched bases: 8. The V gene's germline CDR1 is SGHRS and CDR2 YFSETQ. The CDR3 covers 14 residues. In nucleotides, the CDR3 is TGCGCCAGCAGACGACCGACAGGGAGCTACGAGCAGTACTTC. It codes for CASRRPTGSYEQYF.

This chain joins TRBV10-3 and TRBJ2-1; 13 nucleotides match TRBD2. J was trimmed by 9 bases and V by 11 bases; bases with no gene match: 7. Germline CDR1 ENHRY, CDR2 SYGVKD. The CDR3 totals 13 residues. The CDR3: CAARTSGSIEQFF. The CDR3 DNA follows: TGTGCCGCCAGGACTAGCGGGAGTATTGAGCAGTTCTTC.

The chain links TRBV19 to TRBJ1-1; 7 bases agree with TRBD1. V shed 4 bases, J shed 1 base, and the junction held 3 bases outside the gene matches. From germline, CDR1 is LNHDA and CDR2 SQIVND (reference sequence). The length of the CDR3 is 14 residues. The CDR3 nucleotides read TGTGCCAGTAGTACGACAGGGTGGAACACTGAAGCTTTCTTT. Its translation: CASSTTGWNTEAFF.

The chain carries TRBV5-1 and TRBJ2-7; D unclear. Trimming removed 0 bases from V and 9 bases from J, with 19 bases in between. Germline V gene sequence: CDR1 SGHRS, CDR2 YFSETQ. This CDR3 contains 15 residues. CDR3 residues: CASSLVGDNWRGQYF. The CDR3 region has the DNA TGCGCCAGCAGCTTGGTTGGGGATAACTGGAGAGGGCAGTACTTC.

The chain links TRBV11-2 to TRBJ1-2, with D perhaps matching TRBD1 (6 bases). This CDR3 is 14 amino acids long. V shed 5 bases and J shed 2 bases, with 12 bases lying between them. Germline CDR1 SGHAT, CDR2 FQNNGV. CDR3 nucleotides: TGTGCCAGCAGCAGAGGGGGGGGAAACTATGGCTACACCTTC. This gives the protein CASSRGGGNYGYTF.